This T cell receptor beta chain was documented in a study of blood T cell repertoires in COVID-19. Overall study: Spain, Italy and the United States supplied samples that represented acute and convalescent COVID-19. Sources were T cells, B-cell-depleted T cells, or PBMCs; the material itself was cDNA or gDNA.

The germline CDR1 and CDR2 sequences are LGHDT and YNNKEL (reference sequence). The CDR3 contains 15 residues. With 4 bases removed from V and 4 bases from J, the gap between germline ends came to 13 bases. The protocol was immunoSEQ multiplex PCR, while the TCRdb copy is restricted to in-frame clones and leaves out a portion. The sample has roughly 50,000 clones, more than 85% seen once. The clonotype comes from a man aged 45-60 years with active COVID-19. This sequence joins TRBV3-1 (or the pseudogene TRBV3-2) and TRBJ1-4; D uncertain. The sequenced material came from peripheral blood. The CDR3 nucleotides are TGTGCCAGCAGCCCCTGGGGAGGAGGTAATGAAAAACTGTTTTTT. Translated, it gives CASSPWGGGNEKLFF.